This T cell receptor (beta chain) emerged from a study of T-cell reconstitution after alpha-beta-depleted transplantation in children. Broader study findings: Reportedly, roughly two months post-transplant, alpha-beta T cells arose from several hundred expanded graft clones. T-cell numbers and diversity one year post-transplant derived largely from freshly generated T cells. High day-60 TCRbeta diversity in some patients came from surviving recipient T cells and thymic progenitors.

This clonotype appeared a few times. Its matching antigen is unknown. Trimming took 3 bases from V and 5 from J, leaving 27 bases between them. Germline CDR1 reads SGHVS; CDR2 reads FQNEAQ. The CDR3 extends over 19 amino acids. Library preparation (for TCRbeta) was performed with unique molecular identifiers. In TCRdb, the PCR reads were re-called with MiXCR into one record per CDR3 protein. The sample has roughly 310,000 distinct CDR3 sequences, around 20% seen once. The input for sequencing was PBMCs, mostly from graft donor cells, taken 180 days after TCRalphabeta/CD19-depleted stem cell transplant. V is TRBV7-8 and J is TRBJ2-3; D is possibly TRBD2 (6 bases). The receptor's source is a male patient younger than 18 who had a stem cell transplant for acute lymphoblastic leukemia, so the T cells may come from the graft donor. This CDR3 is CASSFYLPEGSGPGDTQYF. CDR3 bases: TGTGCCAGCAGCTTCTACCTTCCTGAAGGTAGCGGCCCCGGAGATACGCAGTATTTT.